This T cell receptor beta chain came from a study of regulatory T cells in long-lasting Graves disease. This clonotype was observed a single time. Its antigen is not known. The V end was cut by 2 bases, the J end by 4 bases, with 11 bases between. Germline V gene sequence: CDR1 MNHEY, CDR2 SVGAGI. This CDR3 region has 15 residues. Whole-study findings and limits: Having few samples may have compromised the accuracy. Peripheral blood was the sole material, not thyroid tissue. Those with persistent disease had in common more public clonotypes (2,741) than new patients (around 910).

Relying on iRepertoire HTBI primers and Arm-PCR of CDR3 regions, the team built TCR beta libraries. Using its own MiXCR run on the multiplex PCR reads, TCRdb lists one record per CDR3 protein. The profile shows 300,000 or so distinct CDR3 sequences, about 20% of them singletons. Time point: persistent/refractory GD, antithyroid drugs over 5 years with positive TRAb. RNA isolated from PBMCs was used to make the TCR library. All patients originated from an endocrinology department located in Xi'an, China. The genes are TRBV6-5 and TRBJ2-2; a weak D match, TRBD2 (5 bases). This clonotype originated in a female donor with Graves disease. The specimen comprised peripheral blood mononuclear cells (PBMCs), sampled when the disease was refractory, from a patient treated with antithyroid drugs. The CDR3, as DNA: TGTGCCAGCAGTTACGACCGGGAAACCACCGGGGAGCTGTTTTTT. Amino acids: CASSYDRETTGELFF.